The table lists the clone carrying this T cell receptor beta chain with many counts. The target antigen is unknown. This sample was included in a study of CD8 T cells in ankylosing spondylitis. Regarding the study as a whole: There was reportedly significant enrichment of clones that were disease-linked in matched ankylosing spondylitis synovial fluid.

As the method for making TCR beta libraries, quantitative 5'-RACE with molecular barcodes was used. Using its own MiXCR run on the 5' RACE reads, TCRdb lists one record per CDR3 protein. Here the sample spans more than 150,000 distinct CDR3 sequences, over 15% being singletons. V was clipped by 2 bases and J by 1 base, with 8 bases between them. The CDR3 totals 14 residues. Per the germline V gene, CDR1 is SGHAT and CDR2 is FQNNGV. The sequence was obtained from a male donor under 30 with ankylosing spondylitis or in good health (not recorded which). Sequenced sample: blood, either unsorted or a sorted T cell fraction (not recorded which). This chain connects TRBV11-2 to TRBJ2-5; D gene unclear. The CDR3 sequence is CASSLMGPQETQYF. The CDR3 DNA reads as TGTGCCAGCAGCTTAATGGGCCCCCAAGAGACCCAGTACTTC.